This T cell receptor beta chain was recovered during a study of identical twins. Study-wide findings and caveats: Insertion counts were lower in abundant cord blood beta clonotypes, a trend that memory repertoires did not show. Models, which agreed with sharing between unrelated individuals, nonetheless underestimated the out-of-frame TCR alpha sharing seen in monozygotic twins. It was possible that invariant MAIT and iNKT cells partly confounded the zero-insertion analyses.

Trimming took 0 bases from V and 5 from J; bases not matched to a gene: 5. The CDR3 is made up of 15 amino acids. Germline CDR1 is SGHRS and CDR2 is YFSETQ. This clonotype was counted at least ten times. Its target is not known. The cDNA had a unique molecular identifier and a template-switch universal primer site. TCRdb redid the calling of the 5' RACE reads with MiXCR, one entry per CDR3 protein. The data contain fewer than 650,000 distinct CDR3 sequences, more than 9% of them singletons. These data were also reused for a study on yellow fever vaccine responses in identical twins.

The sequence was obtained from a woman aged 18-29 years in good health. This chain connects TRBV5-1 to TRBJ2-4; 7 positions agree with TRBD1. Sequences were obtained from PBMCs. The CDR3 nucleotides are TGCGCCAGCAGCTTGGAGACAGGGAAGGAAAACATTCAGTACTTC. Amino acids: CASSLETGKENIQYF.